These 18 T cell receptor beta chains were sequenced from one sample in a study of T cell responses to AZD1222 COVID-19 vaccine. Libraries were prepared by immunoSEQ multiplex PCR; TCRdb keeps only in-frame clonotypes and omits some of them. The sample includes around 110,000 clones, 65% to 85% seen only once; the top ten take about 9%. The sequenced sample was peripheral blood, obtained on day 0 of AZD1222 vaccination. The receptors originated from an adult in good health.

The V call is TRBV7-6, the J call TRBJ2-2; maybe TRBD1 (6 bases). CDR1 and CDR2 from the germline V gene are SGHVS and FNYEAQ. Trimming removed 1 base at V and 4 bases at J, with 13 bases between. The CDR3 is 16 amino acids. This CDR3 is CASSLEQGKSTGELFF. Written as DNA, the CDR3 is TGTGCCAGCAGCTTAGAACAGGGAAAAAGCACCGGGGAGCTGTTTTTT.

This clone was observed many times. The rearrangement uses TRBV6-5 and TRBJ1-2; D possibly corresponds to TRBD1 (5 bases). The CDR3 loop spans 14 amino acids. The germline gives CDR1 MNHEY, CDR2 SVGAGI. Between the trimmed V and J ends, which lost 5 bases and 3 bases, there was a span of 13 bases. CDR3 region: CASSLRTSDYGYTF. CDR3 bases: TGTGCCAGCAGTCTTCGGACATCGGACTATGGCTACACCTTC.

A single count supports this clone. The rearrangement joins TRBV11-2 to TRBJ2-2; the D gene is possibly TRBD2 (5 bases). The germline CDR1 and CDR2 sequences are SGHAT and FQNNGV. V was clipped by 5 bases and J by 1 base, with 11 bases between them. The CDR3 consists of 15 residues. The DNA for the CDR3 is TGTGCCAGCAGCCGAGGGAACCTGAACACCGGGGAGCTGTTTTTT. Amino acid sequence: CASSRGNLNTGELFF.

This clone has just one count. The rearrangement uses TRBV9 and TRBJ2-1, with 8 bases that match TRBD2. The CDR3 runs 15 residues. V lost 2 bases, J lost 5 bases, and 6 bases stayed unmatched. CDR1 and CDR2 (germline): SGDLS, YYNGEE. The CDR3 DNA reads TGTGCCAGCAGCGTCTTCGGGAGGGCCGACAATGAGCAGTTCTTC. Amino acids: CASSVFGRADNEQFF.

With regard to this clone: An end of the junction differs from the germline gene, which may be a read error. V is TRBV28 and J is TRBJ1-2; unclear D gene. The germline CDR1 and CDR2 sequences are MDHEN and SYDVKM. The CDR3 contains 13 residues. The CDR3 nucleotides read TGTGCCAGCACTCTCCCGGCAGTGAGTTGGTTGGCCTTC. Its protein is CASTLPAVSWLAF.

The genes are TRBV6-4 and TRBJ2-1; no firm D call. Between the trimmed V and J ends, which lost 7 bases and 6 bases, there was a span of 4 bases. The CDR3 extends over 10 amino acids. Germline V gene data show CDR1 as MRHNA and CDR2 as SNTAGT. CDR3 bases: TGTGCCAGCATGACCAATGAGCAGTTCTTC. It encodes CASMTNEQFF.

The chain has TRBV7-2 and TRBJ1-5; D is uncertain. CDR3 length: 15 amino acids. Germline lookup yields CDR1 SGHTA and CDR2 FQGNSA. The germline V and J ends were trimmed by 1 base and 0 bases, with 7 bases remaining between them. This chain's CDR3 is CASSLEDYSNQPQHF. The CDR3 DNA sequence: TGTGCCAGCAGCTTAGAAGACTATAGCAATCAGCCCCAGCATTTT.

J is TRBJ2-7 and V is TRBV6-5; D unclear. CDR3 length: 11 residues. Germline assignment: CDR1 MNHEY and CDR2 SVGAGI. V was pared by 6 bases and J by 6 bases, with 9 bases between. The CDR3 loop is CASRTGREQYF. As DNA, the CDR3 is TGTGCCAGCAGGACTGGGCGCGAGCAGTACTTC.

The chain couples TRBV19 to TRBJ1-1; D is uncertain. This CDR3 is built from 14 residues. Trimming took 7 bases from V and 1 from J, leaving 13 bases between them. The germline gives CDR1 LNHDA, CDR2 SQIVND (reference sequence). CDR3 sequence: CASNVLGRNTEAFF. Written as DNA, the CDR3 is TGTGCCAGTAACGTGCTTGGCCGGAACACTGAAGCTTTCTTT. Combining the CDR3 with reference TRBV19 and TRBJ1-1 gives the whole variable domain DGGITQSPKYLFRKEGQNVTLSCEQNLNHDAMYWYRQDPGQGLRLIYYSQIVNDFQKGDIAEGYSVSREKKESFPLTVTSAQKNPTAFYLCASNVLGRNTEAFFGQGTRLTVV.

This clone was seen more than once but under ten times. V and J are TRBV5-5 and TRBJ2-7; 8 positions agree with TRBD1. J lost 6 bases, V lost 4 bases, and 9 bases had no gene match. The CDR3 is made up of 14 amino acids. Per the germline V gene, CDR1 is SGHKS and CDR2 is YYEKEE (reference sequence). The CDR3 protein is CASSPWDRLIEQYF. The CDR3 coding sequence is TGTGCCAGCAGCCCGTGGGACAGGCTAATCGAGCAGTACTTC.

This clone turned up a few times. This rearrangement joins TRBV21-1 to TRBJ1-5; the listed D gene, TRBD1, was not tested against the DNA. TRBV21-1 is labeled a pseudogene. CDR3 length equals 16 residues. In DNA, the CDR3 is TGTGCCAGCAGCAAAGTTGTCAGGGGGTTCAATCAGCCCCAGCATTTT. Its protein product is CASSKVVRGFNQPQHF.

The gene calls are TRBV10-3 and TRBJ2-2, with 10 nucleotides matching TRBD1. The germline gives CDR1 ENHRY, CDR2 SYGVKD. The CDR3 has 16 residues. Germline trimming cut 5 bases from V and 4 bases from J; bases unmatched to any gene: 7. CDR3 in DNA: TGTGCCATCAGTAAAACCGGGACAGGGGTCACCGGGGAGCTGTTTTTT. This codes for CAISKTGTGVTGELFF.

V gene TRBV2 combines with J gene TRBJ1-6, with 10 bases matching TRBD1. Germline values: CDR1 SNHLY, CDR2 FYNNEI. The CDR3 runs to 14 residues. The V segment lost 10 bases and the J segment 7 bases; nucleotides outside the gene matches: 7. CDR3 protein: CATPWGQGNSPLHF. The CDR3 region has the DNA TGTGCCACTCCATGGGGACAGGGGAATTCACCCCTCCACTTT.

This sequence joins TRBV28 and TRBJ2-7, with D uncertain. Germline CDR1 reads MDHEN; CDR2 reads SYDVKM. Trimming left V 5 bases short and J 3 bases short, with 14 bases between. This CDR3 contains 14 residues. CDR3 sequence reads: CASSTPRRNYEQYF. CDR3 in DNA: TGTGCCAGCAGTACCCCCCGGCGGAACTACGAGCAGTACTTC.

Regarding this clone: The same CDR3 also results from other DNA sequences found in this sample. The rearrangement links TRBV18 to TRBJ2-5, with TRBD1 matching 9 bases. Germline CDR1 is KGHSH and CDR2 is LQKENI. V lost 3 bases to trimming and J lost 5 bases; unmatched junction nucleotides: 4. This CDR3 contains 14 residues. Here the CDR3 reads CASSPGQGLETQYF. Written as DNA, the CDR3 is TGTGCCAGCTCACCCGGACAGGGGTTGGAGACCCAGTACTTC. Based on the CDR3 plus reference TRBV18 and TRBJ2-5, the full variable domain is NAGVMQNPRHLVRRRGQEARLRCSPMKGHSHVYWYRQLPEEGLKFMVYLQKENIIDESGMPKERFSAEFPKEGPSILRIQQVVRGDSAAYFCASSPGQGLETQYFGPGTRLLVL.

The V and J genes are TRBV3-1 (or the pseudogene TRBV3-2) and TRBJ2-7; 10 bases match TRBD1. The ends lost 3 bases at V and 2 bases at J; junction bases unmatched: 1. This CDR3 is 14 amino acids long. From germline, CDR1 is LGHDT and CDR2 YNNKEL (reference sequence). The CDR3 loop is CASSQGQGPYEQYF. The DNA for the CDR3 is TGTGCCAGCAGCCAGGGACAGGGGCCCTACGAGCAGTACTTC.

The CDR3 nucleotides read TGTGCCAGCAGCGAGAGGACAGGAGACATTCAGTACTTC. Residues: CASSERTGDIQYF. V is TRBV7-2 and J is TRBJ2-4; 7 positions agree with TRBD1. The germline V gene has CDR1 SGHTA and CDR2 FQGNSA. V lost 5 bases, J lost 8 bases, and 6 bases stayed unmatched. The CDR3 runs 13 residues.

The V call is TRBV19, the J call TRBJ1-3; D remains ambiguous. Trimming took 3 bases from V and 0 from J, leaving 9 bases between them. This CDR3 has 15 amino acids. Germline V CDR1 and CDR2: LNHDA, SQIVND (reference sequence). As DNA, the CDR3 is TGTGCCAGTAGTATCCGACCGAACTCTGGAAACACCATATATTTT. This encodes CASSIRPNSGNTIYF.